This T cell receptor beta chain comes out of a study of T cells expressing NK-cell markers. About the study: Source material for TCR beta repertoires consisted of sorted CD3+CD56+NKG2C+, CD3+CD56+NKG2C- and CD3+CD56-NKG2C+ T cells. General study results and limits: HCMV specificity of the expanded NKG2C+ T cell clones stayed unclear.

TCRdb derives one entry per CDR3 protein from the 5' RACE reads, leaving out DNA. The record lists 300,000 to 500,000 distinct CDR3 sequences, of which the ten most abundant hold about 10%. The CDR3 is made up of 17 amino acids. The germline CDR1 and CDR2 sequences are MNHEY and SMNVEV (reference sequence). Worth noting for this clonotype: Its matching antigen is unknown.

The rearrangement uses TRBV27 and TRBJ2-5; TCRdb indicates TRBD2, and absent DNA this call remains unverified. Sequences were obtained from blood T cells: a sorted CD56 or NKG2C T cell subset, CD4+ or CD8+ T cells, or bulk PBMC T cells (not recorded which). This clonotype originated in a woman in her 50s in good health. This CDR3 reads CASSSRTSGRNEETQYF.